The T cell receptor beta chain described here comes from a study of response to subunit inactivated influenza vaccine. MiXCR, run by TCRdb on the RT-PCR reads, gives a single entry per CDR3 protein. The repertoire holds 400,000 to 550,000 distinct CDR3 sequences, less than 30% seen once, with approximately 2% in the top ten. CDR3 length: 13 amino acids. Trimming removed 2 bases from V and 3 bases from J, with 10 bases in between. Germline CDR1 DFQATT, CDR2 SNEGSKA (reference sequence). Of note for this clonotype: As yet, its antigen is unknown.

Study-level points and caveats: It was the authors' suggestion that each seasonal influenza vaccination recruits few new T cells.

The rearrangement joins TRBV20-1 to TRBJ2-5, with D tentatively TRBD2 (5 bases). The origin of this receptor is a middle-aged man who received an inactivated influenza vaccine. Sample: CD4+ T cells sorted from PBMCs, taken roughly 5 days after vaccination. CDR3 residues: CSARREYKETQYF. For the CDR3, the DNA is TGCAGTGCTAGAAGGGAGTACAAAGAGACCCAGTACTTC.